These 12 T cell receptor beta chains were sequenced from one sample in a study of cytomegalovirus exposure and HLA in healthy donors. PCR primers comprised 60 Vbeta and 13 Jbeta primers. TCRdb's copy holds only in-frame clones and misses some; the assay was immunoSEQ multiplex PCR. This table holds 85,000 to 130,000 clones, about two thirds found once. The sequenced material came from PBMCs. The receptor set was obtained from a female donor in good health and CMV-seronegative.

The chain has TRBV5-5 and TRBJ2-7; TRBD1 is a possible D gene (6 bases). Between the trimmed V and J ends, which lost 4 bases and 6 bases, there was a span of 17 bases. Per germline, CDR1 SGHKS and CDR2 YYEKEE (reference sequence). CDR3 length: 14 amino acids. The CDR3 region has the DNA TGTGCCAGCAGCCCACGAATCACGACAGGCGAGCAGTACTTC. The encoded protein is CASSPRITTGEQYF.

This clone was found a few times. The chain recombines TRBV27 with TRBJ1-1; 8 bases match TRBD1. The germline CDR1 and CDR2 sequences are MNHEY and SMNVEV (reference sequence). This CDR3 contains 17 residues. V was pared by 7 bases and J by 1 base, with 14 bases of the junction left unmatched. CDR3 coding DNA: TGTGCCAGCATTCCGACCCCGCCGGGACAGGCGAACACTGAAGCTTTCTTT. Translated, it gives CASIPTPPGQANTEAFF.

V is TRBV19 and J is TRBJ2-1, with 7 bases fitting TRBD2. Losses at the gene ends were 4 bases for V and 8 bases for J; bases not matched to a gene: 11. This CDR3 has 15 residues. Germline V gene data show CDR1 as LNHDA and CDR2 as SQIVND (reference sequence). The CDR3 DNA reads as TGTGCCAGTAGTACCCCCGGGGGGATAATCGATGAGCAGTTCTTC. Protein product: CASSTPGGIIDEQFF.

The chain carries TRBV11-2 and TRBJ2-7, with 11 bases aligning to TRBD1. V was clipped by 5 bases and J by 3 bases; unmatched bases: 6. The CDR3 length is 15 residues. Germline CDR1 is SGHAT and CDR2 is FQNNGV. The CDR3 spells CASSPGTGGFYEQYF. The CDR3 nucleotides read TGTGCCAGCAGCCCCGGGACAGGGGGTTTCTACGAGCAGTACTTC.

The V and J genes are TRBV14 and TRBJ1-4; 7 nucleotides agree with TRBD1. Germline CDR1 reads SGHDN; CDR2 reads FVKESK. The CDR3 is made up of 15 amino acids. V shed 4 bases and J 5 bases; nucleotides not matched to a gene: 7. CDR3 sequence (DNA): TGTGCCAGCAGCCCGTGGGACAGACAGAATGAAAAACTGTTTTTT. Translated, it gives CASSPWDRQNEKLFF.

Details on this clone: The same CDR3 is also encoded by other DNA sequences in this sample. The J gene is TRBJ2-3, the V gene TRBV2, with 7 bases matching TRBD2. With V trimmed by 6 bases and J by 8 bases, 17 bases remained unmatched. CDR3 length: 16 amino acids. The germline gives CDR1 SNHLY, CDR2 FYNNEI. CDR3 sequence: CASRPTSPQTGGTQYF. In DNA form, the CDR3 reads TGTGCCAGCAGGCCGACTAGCCCCCAGACGGGGGGTACGCAGTATTTT.

This clone appeared a few times. The rearrangement links TRBV10-3 to TRBJ2-7, with 14 nucleotides matching TRBD2. Germline V gene lookup returns CDR1 ENHRY and CDR2 SYGVKD. Trimming took 2 bases from V and 4 from J; bases not matched to a gene: 4. The CDR3 is 16 residues long. CDR3 protein: CAISEPGTSGSYEQYF. The CDR3 DNA reads as TGTGCCATCAGTGAGCCTGGGACTAGCGGGAGTTACGAGCAGTACTTC.

This clone appeared a single time. The V call is TRBV6-4, the J call TRBJ1-5; maybe TRBD1 (6 bases). V was pared by 4 bases and J by 5 bases, with 21 bases between. CDR3 size: 17 residues. From germline, CDR1 is MRHNA and CDR2 SNTAGT. The CDR3 reads CASSVGTRGVTHQPQHF. CDR3 bases: TGTGCCAGCAGTGTTGGGACAAGGGGAGTCACCCATCAGCCCCAGCATTTT.

The rearrangement joins TRBV9 to TRBJ2-7; 11 bases map to TRBD2. V lost 4 bases and J lost 7; bases outside the gene matches: 13. CDR1 is SGDLS, CDR2 YYNGEE, per germline. CDR3 length: 16 residues. The CDR3 DNA reads TGTGCCAGCAGCCCGCCCGGGACTAGCGGCACTCGAGAGCAGTACTTC. Encoded protein: CASSPPGTSGTREQYF.

Here the CDR3 DNA reads TGCAGCGTTGAAGACAGGGCAGCCTCTATCGAGCAGTACTTC. Translated, it gives CSVEDRAASIEQYF. The chain couples TRBV29-1 to TRBJ2-7; the D gene is possibly TRBD1 (5 bases). With 0 bases removed from V and 6 bases from J, the gap between germline ends came to 15 bases. The CDR3 has 14 amino acids. Per germline, CDR1 SQVTM and CDR2 ANQGSEA.

In this sample, this clone turned up a few times. The chain is built from TRBV27 and TRBJ1-4; no clear D gene. V shed 6 bases and J shed 4 bases, with 18 bases lying between them. This CDR3 comprises 16 residues. Germline V lookup: CDR1 MNHEY, CDR2 SMNVEV (reference sequence). The CDR3 sequence is CASSPLLWRVNEKLFF. The CDR3 DNA is TGTGCCAGCAGCCCCCTGCTCTGGCGGGTTAATGAAAAACTGTTTTTT.

V gene TRBV7-3 combines with J gene TRBJ2-1; D might be TRBD2 (5 bases). Germline CDR1 is SGHTA and CDR2 is FQGTGA. The CDR3 loop spans 13 amino acids. Deletions cut 5 bases from V and 5 bases from J, with 10 bases between. CDR3 nucleotide sequence: TGTGCCAGCAGCACGGACTCAAACAATGAGCAGTTCTTC. It encodes CASSTDSNNEQFF.